Each of the 10 T cell receptor beta chains below was sequenced from the same sample in a study of T cells after yellow fever vaccination. TCRdb reprocessed the 5' RACE reads via MiXCR and lists one record per CDR3 protein. Here the sample spans some 320,000 distinct CDR3 sequences, around 10% being singletons. Source: CD4+ T cells sorted from PBMCs, taken 5 days after the yellow fever booster vaccination. The receptor set was obtained from a man younger than 35 who received the YFV17D yellow fever vaccine.

The chain employs TRBV7-9 and TRBJ1-1; the D gene is possibly TRBD1 (5 bases). Per the germline V gene, CDR1 is SEHNR and CDR2 is FQNEAQ (reference sequence). Trimming stripped 5 bases from V and 3 bases from J, with 28 bases between. This CDR3 has 19 residues. The CDR3 sequence is CASSPRIGQGKKGYTEAFF. CDR3 nucleotides: TGTGCCAGCAGCCCTAGAATCGGCCAGGGCAAAAAAGGATACACTGAAGCTTTCTTT.

The chain employs TRBV12-3 or TRBV12-4 and TRBJ1-1; no clear D gene. The CDR3 is 18 residues long. Trimming cost V 6 bases and J 1 base, with 24 bases left between them. CDR3 DNA: TGTGCCAGCAGCCCAAGAAAAATAATGAACGGGCGGAACACTGAAGCTTTCTTT. Its translation is CASSPRKIMNGRNTEAFF.

This clonotype was observed a handful of times. The V and J genes are TRBV12-3 or TRBV12-4 and TRBJ1-1, with a tentative D call TRBD1 (5 bases). Between the trimmed V and J ends, which lost 5 bases and 6 bases, there was a span of 7 bases. The CDR3 loop spans 11 amino acids. The CDR3 is CASSRGPEAFF. CDR3 bases: TGTGCCAGCAGTCGGGGACCTGAAGCTTTCTTT.

As DNA, the CDR3 is TGCAGTGCTACCTACAGGGGTGATACTGAAGCTTTCTTT. Translated: CSATYRGDTEAFF. This chain joins TRBV20-1 and TRBJ1-1, with 7 bases identical to TRBD1. Germline values: CDR1 DFQATT, CDR2 SNEGSKA (reference sequence). J was trimmed by 5 bases and V by 4 bases; bases with no gene match: 7. There are 13 residues in the CDR3.

The chain couples TRBV10-2 to TRBJ2-7; TRBD2 matches 12 bases. CDR3 length equals 14 residues. V lost 5 bases to trimming and J lost 8 bases; unmatched junction nucleotides: 7. Germline loops: CDR1 WSHSY, CDR2 SAAADI. The CDR3: CASSLTSGSYKQYV. CDR3 DNA: TGCGCCAGCAGTCTGACTAGCGGGAGCTATAAGCAGTACGTC.

This rearrangement joins TRBV11-2 to TRBJ2-1; 9 bases match TRBD2. Per the germline V gene, CDR1 is SGHAT and CDR2 is FQNNGV. V was clipped by 3 bases and J by 8 bases; unmatched bases: 8. The CDR3 is made up of 15 amino acids. CDR3 nucleotide sequence: TGTGCCAGCAGCTTCAGCAGCGGGGGGATCTATGAGCAGTTCTTC. Its translation: CASSFSSGGIYEQFF.

The chain combines TRBV2 with TRBJ2-5; tentatively, D is TRBD1 (5 bases). The CDR3 loop spans 14 amino acids. From germline, CDR1 is SNHLY and CDR2 FYNNEI. Trimming removed 3 bases at V and 5 bases at J, with 13 bases between. The CDR3 loop reads CASSEGQGYETQYF. CDR3 nucleotides: TGTGCCAGCAGTGAGGGGCAGGGATACGAGACCCAGTACTTC.

The sample holds a few counts of this clonotype. The chain uses TRBV7-2 and TRBJ2-2; D is unresolved. This CDR3 comprises 15 residues. From germline, CDR1 is SGHTA and CDR2 FQGNSA. V shed 5 bases and J shed 3 bases, with 13 bases lying between them. In DNA form, the CDR3 reads TGTGCCAGCAGCCCGATGGTAGGGTACACCGGGGAGCTGTTTTTT. Protein sequence: CASSPMVGYTGELFF.

In this sample, this clonotype turned up a few times. V is TRBV12-3 or TRBV12-4 and J is TRBJ1-1, with D possibly matching TRBD1 (5 bases). Between the trimmed V and J ends, which lost 10 bases and 7 bases, there was a span of 13 bases. There are 11 residues in the CDR3. Here the CDR3 DNA reads TGTGCCACGCAGAGGGGAGTTGAAGCTTTCTTT. Encoded protein: CATQRGVEAFF.

This clonotype was detected ten times or more. Relative to the germline gene, one junction end is altered; a read error may explain this. The chain recombines TRBV12-3 or TRBV12-4 with TRBJ2-3; 7 positions match TRBD2. This CDR3 comprises 15 residues. The CDR3 DNA follows: TGCGCCAGCAGCTTGTCGGGGGGAGGCACAGATACGCAGTATTTT. Its protein is CASSLSGGGTDTQYF.